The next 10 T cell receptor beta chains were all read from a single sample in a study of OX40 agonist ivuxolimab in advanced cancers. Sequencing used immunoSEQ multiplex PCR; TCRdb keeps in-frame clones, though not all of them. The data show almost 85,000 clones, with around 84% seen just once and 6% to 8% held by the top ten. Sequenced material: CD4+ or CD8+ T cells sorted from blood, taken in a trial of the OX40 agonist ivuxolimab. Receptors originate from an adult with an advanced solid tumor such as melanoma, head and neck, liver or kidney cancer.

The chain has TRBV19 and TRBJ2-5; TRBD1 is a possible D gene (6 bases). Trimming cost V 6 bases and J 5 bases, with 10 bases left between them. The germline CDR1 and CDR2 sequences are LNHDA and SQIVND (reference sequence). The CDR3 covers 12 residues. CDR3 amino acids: CASRGAGETQYF. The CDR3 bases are TGTGCCAGTAGGGGGGCTGGGGAGACCCAGTACTTC.

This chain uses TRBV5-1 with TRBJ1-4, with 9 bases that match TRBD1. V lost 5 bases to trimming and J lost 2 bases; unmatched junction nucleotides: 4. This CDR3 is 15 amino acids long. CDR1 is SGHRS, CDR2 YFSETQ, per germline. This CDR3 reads CASRGQGTTNEKLFF. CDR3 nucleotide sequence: TGCGCCAGCAGGGGACAGGGAACGACTAATGAAAAACTGTTTTTT.

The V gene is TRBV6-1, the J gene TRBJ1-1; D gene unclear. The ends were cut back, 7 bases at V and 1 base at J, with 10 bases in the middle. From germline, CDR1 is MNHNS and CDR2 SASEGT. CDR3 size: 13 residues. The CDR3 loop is CASMTRANTEAFF. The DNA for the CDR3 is TGTGCCAGCATGACGCGGGCGAACACTGAAGCTTTCTTT.

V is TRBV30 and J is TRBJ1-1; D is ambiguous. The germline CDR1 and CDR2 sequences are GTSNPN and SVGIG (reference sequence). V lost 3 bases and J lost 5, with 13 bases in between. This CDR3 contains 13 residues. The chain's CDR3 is CAWSPHGQTEAFF. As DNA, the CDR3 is TGTGCCTGGAGCCCCCATGGTCAAACTGAAGCTTTCTTT.

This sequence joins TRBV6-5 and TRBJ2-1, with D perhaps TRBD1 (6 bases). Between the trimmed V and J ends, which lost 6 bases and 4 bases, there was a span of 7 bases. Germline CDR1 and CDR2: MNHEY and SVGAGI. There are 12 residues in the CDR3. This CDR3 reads CASRGQYNEQFF. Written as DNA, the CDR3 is TGTGCCAGCAGAGGACAGTACAATGAGCAGTTCTTC.

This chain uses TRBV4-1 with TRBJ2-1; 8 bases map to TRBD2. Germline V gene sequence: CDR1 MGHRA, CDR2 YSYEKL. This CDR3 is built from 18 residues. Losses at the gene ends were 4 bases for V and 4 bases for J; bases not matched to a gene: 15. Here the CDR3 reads CASSLATSATQPYNEQFF. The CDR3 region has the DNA TGCGCCAGCAGCCTTGCGACTAGCGCTACCCAGCCGTACAATGAGCAGTTCTTC.

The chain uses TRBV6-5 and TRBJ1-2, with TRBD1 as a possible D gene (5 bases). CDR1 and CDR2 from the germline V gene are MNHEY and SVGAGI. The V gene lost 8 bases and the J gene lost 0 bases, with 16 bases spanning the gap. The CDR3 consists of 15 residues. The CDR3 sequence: CASSDRDRANYGYTF. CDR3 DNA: TGTGCCAGCTCGGATAGAGACAGAGCTAACTATGGCTACACCTTC.

CDR3 in amino acids: CASSLYRVRSTDTQYF. Here the CDR3 DNA reads TGTGCCAGCAGCTTGTACAGGGTGCGCAGCACAGATACGCAGTATTTT. The chain is built from TRBV21-1 and TRBJ2-3; the table's D call, TRBD1, has no DNA check behind it. TRBV21-1 is a listed pseudogene. The CDR3 is made up of 16 amino acids.

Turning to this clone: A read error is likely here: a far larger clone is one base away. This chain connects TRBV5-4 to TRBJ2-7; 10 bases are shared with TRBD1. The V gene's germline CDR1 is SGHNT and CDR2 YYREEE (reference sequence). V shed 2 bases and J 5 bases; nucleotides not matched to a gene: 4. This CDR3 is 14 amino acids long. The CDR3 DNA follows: TGTGCCAGCAGCTTCGGGACAGGGGATAACGAGCAGTACTTC. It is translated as CASSFGTGDNEQYF.

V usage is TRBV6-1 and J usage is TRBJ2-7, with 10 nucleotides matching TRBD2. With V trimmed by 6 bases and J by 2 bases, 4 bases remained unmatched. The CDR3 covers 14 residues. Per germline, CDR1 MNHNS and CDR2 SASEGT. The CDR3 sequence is CASRRLAGAYEQYF. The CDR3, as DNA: TGTGCCAGCAGGAGACTAGCGGGCGCCTACGAGCAGTACTTC.